One sample yielded the 5 T cell receptor beta chains listed below, sequenced in a study of Graves' ophthalmopathy and Graves' hyperthyroidism. For repertoire sequencing, the TCR beta CDR3 regions were amplified from RNA transcripts. HTBI-primed first-round RT-PCR preceded second-round multiplex PCR. TCRdb re-called the multiplex PCR reads with MiXCR, one entry per CDR3 protein. Among about 480,000 distinct CDR3 sequences listed, around 14% were seen once. Sequencing was performed on blood. The receptors originated from a young woman with Graves' ophthalmopathy.

Details on this clonotype: The conserved phenylalanine or tryptophan is not found at the CDR3 terminus, so this likely reflects a read error. This chain links TRBV20-1 with TRBJ2-7; perhaps TRBD1 as D (6 bases). Per the germline V gene, CDR1 is DFQATT and CDR2 is SNEGSKA (reference sequence). Trimming cost V 6 bases and J 0 bases, with 18 bases left between them. The CDR3 length is 15 residues. In nucleotides, the CDR3 is TGCAGTGCCCTTAGGACAGCCTCAAACTCCTACGAGCAGTACTAC. It encodes CSALRTASNSYEQYY.

This clonotype was recorded at least ten times. This chain connects TRBV7-9 to TRBJ2-7; D remains unclear. The CDR3 runs 11 residues. Looked up from germline, CDR1 is SEHNR and CDR2 is FQNEAQ (reference sequence). Trimming took off 0 bases at V and 5 bases at J, with 2 bases between the two ends. The DNA of the CDR3 is TGTGCCAGCAGCTTAGCGAACGAGCAGTACTTC. It specifies CASSLANEQYF. The full variable domain, with the rest looked up from reference TRBV7-9 and TRBJ2-7, is DTGVSQNPRHKITKRGQNVTFRCDPISEHNRLYWYRQTLGQGPEFLTYFQNEAQLEKSRLLSDRFSAERPKGSFSTLEIQRTEQGDSAMYLCASSLANEQYFGPGTRLTVT.

This clonotype was counted ten times or more. The V call is TRBV20-1, the J call TRBJ2-7; D could derive from TRBD1 or TRBD2 (5 bases each). The CDR3 sequence is 11 residues long. V lost 4 bases and J 6 bases, leaving 10 bases between the germline ends. The V gene's germline CDR1 is DFQATT and CDR2 SNEGSKA (reference sequence). CDR3 region: CSAMGVGEQYF. CDR3 sequence (DNA): TGCAGTGCTATGGGGGTTGGCGAGCAGTACTTC.

Many counts were recorded for this clonotype. The chain recombines TRBV7-3 with TRBJ1-2; D perhaps matches TRBD1 (5 bases). Trimming left V 5 bases short and J 8 bases short, with 24 bases between. Germline CDR1 is SGHTA and CDR2 is FQGTGA. The CDR3 has 16 residues. The CDR3 sequence: CASSLYPGQGVSGYTF. The CDR3 DNA reads as TGTGCCAGCAGCCTATACCCAGGGCAGGGCGTGAGCGGCTACACCTTC. The entire variable domain, with the rest obtained from reference TRBV7-3 and TRBJ1-2, is as follows: GAGVSQTPSNKVTEKGKYVELRCDPISGHTALYWYRQSLGQGPEFLIYFQGTGAADDSGLPNDRFFAVRPEGSVSTLKIQRTERGDSAVYLCASSLYPGQGVSGYTFGSGTRLTVV.

In its sample, this clonotype was seen a few times. The chain uses TRBV29-1 and TRBJ2-5, with 8 nucleotides matching TRBD1. CDR3 length: 13 amino acids. CDR1 is SQVTM, CDR2 ANQGSEA, per germline. The V and J ends lost 7 bases and 4 bases, in that order; junction bases with no gene match: 8. CDR3 region: CSGGQGRSETQYF. In DNA form, the CDR3 reads TGCAGCGGAGGACAGGGCAGATCAGAGACCCAGTACTTC.